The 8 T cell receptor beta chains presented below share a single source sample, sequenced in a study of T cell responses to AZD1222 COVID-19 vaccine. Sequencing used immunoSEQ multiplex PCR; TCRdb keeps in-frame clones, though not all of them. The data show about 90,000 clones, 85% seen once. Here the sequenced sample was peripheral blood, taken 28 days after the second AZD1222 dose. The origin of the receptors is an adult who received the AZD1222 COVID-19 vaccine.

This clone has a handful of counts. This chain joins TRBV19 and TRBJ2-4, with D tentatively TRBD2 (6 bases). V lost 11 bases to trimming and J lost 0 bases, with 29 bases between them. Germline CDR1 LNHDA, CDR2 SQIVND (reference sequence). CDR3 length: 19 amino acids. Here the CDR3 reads CAASSRWGGALLAKNIQYF. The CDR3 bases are TGTGCCGCAAGTTCCCGGTGGGGCGGGGCCCTTCTAGCCAAAAACATTCAGTACTTC.

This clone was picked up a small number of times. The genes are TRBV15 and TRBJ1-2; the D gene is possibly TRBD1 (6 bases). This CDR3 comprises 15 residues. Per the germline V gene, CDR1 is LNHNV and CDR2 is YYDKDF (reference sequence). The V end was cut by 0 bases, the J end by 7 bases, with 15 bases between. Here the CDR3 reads CATSRDLVRGRGYTF. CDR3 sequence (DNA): TGTGCCACCAGCAGAGATCTGGTCAGGGGACGTGGCTACACCTTC. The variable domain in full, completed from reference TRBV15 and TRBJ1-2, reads DAMVIQNPRYQVTQFGKPVTLSCSQTLNHNVMYWYQQKSSQAPKLLFHYYDKDFNNEADTPDNFQSRRPNTSFCFLDIRSPGLGDTAMYLCATSRDLVRGRGYTFGSGTRLTVV.

CDR3 sequence: CASSALAGAGEQYF. CDR3 nucleotide sequence: TGTGCCAGCAGCGCCCTAGCGGGAGCGGGCGAGCAGTACTTC. The genes are TRBV9 and TRBJ2-7; 10 nucleotides agree with TRBD2. The trim removed 3 bases at V and 6 bases at J, leaving 6 bases unmatched. Looked up from germline, CDR1 is SGDLS and CDR2 is YYNGEE. The CDR3 has 14 amino acids. Drawing the rest from reference TRBV9 and TRBJ2-7, the complete variable domain is DSGVTQTPKHLITATGQRVTLRCSPRSGDLSVYWYQQSLDQGLQFLIQYYNGEERAKGNILERFSAQQFPDLHSELNLSSLELGDSALYFCASSALAGAGEQYFGPGTRLTVT.

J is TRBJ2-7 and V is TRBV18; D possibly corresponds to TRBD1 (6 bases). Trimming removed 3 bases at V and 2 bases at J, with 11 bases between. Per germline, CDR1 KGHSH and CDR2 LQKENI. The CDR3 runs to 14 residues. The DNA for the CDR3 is TGTGCCAGCTCACCCGAGGACAGACCCTACGAGCAGTACTTC. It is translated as CASSPEDRPYEQYF.

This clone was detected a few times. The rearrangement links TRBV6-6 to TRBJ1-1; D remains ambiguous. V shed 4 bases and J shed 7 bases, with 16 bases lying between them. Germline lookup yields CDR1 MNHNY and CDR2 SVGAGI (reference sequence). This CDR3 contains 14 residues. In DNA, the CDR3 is TGTGCCAGCAGTTCCAATCTCGGGGAGTATGAAGCTTTCTTT. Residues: CASSSNLGEYEAFF.

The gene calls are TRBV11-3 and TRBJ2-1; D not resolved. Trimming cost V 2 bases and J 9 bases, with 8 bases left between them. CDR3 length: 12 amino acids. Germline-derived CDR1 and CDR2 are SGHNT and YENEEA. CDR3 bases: TGTGCCAGCAGCTTAACAACTGGTGAGCAGTTCTTC. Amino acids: CASSLTTGEQFF.

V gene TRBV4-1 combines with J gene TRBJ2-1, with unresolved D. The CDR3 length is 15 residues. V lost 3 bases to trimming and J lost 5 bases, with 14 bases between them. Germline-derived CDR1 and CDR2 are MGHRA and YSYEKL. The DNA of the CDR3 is TGCGCCAGCAGCCACCCCATCGGGCGGAACAATGAGCAGTTCTTC. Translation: CASSHPIGRNNEQFF.

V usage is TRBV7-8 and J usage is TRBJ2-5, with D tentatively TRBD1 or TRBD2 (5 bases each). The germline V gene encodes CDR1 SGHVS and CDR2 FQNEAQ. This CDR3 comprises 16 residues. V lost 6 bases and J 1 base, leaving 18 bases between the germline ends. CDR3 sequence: CASSPIGAFSQETQYF. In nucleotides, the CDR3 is TGTGCCAGCAGTCCAATCGGGGCTTTCTCCCAAGAGACCCAGTACTTC.